Below, 16 T cell receptor beta chains from the same sample are listed, as sequenced in a study of CD8 T cells in ankylosing spondylitis. These TCRs are of unknown antigen specificity. Findings and caveats of the study: A TCR beta motif of fewer than ten highly homologous variants seemed to mark ankylosing spondylitis blood.

TCRdb ran MiXCR on the 5' RACE reads and lists one entry per CDR3 protein. The sample has 450,000 to 550,000 distinct CDR3 sequences, over 4% seen once. The specimen was blood, either unsorted or a sorted T cell fraction (not recorded which). All receptors come from a male donor with ankylosing spondylitis.

This clonotype was recorded many times. The chain couples TRBV7-2 to TRBJ1-6; D might be TRBD1 (5 bases). The CDR3 is made up of 15 amino acids. The germline V and J ends were trimmed by 4 bases and 14 bases, with 21 bases remaining between them. The germline gives CDR1 SGHTA, CDR2 FQGNSA. The CDR3 DNA sequence: TGTGCCAGCAGCTCCGACAGTCCTACCTTCATGTCCCTCCACTTT. Its protein product is CASSSDSPTFMSLHF.

This clonotype occurred many times. This chain uses TRBV7-2 with TRBJ2-5; the D gene is possibly TRBD2 (5 bases). CDR1 is SGHTA, CDR2 FQGNSA, per germline. Trimming stripped 5 bases from V and 7 bases from J, with 17 bases between. The length of the CDR3 is 14 residues. CDR3 loop: CASSDSRGFGTQYF. The CDR3 DNA reads as TGTGCCAGCAGCGATTCAAGAGGGTTCGGGACCCAGTACTTC.

This clonotype was seen at least ten times. The CDR3 spells CASSSNNPGQYYNEQFF. DNA of the CDR3: TGTGCCAGCAGTTCAAATAATCCGGGACAGTACTACAATGAGCAGTTCTTC. This chain uses TRBV6-5 with TRBJ2-1, with 7 bases fitting TRBD1. Germline trimming cut 4 bases from V and 3 bases from J; bases unmatched to any gene: 12. Germline V lookup: CDR1 MNHEY, CDR2 SVGAGI. The CDR3 is 17 amino acids.

This clonotype was detected only a few times. The chain uses TRBV20-1 and TRBJ2-1; 13 bases fit TRBD2. The germline CDR1 and CDR2 sequences are DFQATT and SNEGSKA (reference sequence). The V segment lost 3 bases and the J segment 9 bases; nucleotides outside the gene matches: 8. This CDR3 spans 15 amino acids. CDR3 amino acids: CSASQGTSGTPEQFF. CDR3 nucleotides: TGCAGTGCTAGTCAGGGGACTAGCGGGACTCCTGAGCAGTTCTTC.

This clonotype was recorded many times. This chain connects TRBV6-1 to TRBJ2-1, with D possibly matching TRBD1 (5 bases). This CDR3 region has 15 residues. V lost 8 bases to trimming and J lost 0 bases, with 14 bases between them. Looked up from germline, CDR1 is MNHNS and CDR2 is SASEGT. CDR3 region: CASGERTYSYNEQFF. DNA of the CDR3: TGTGCCAGCGGAGAAAGGACATACTCCTACAATGAGCAGTTCTTC.

This clonotype occurred many times. V and J are TRBV27 and TRBJ2-5, with TRBD2 matching 7 bases. The CDR3 is 14 residues long. V was pared by 4 bases and J by 5 bases, with 7 bases of the junction left unmatched. Germline CDR1 is MNHEY and CDR2 is SMNVEV (reference sequence). CDR3 bases: TGTGCCAGCAGTTCCCTAACTAGCGCCGAGACCCAGTACTTC. Translation: CASSSLTSAETQYF.

The chain combines TRBV11-2 with TRBJ2-5, with TRBD2 matching over 8 bases. Losses at the gene ends were 4 bases for V and 5 bases for J; bases not matched to a gene: 15. This CDR3 is built from 17 residues. CDR1 is SGHAT and CDR2 is FQNNGV in the germline V gene. In DNA, the CDR3 is TGTGCCAGCAGCTCCCCATTTCCGCAGGGCGGGGGGGAGACCCAGTACTTC. Protein: CASSSPFPQGGGETQYF.

This clonotype was detected many times. The genes are TRBV20-1 and TRBJ2-1, with D possibly TRBD2 on 5 matching bases. V was clipped by 4 bases and J by 5 bases, with 9 bases between them. This CDR3 spans 12 amino acids. Looked up from germline, CDR1 is DFQATT and CDR2 is SNEGSKA (reference sequence). The CDR3 DNA reads TGCAGTGCTATTTGGGGAGACAATGAGCAGTTCTTC. Amino acids: CSAIWGDNEQFF.

This clonotype was detected many times. The V gene is TRBV5-5, the J gene TRBJ1-1; D remains unclear. The V gene lost 7 bases and the J gene lost 7 bases, with 14 bases spanning the gap. CDR1 is SGHKS and CDR2 is YYEKEE in the germline V gene (reference sequence). This CDR3 region has 12 residues. CDR3 residues: CASSPTTGEAFF. The CDR3 bases are TGTGCCAGCTCCCCTACTACGGGTGAAGCTTTCTTT.

The rearrangement links TRBV18 to TRBJ2-7, with D unclear. V lost 4 bases and J lost 0, with 10 bases in between. The CDR3 is 14 residues long. Germline CDR1 KGHSH, CDR2 LQKENI. The CDR3 DNA reads as TGTGCCAGCTCACTAGGAGCGAACTCCTACGAGCAGTACTTC. Amino acids: CASSLGANSYEQYF.

At least ten counts were recorded for this clonotype. The rearrangement uses TRBV20-1 and TRBJ2-3; D remains unclear. The CDR3 totals 15 residues. V shed 6 bases and J shed 1 base, with 17 bases lying between them. Per germline, CDR1 DFQATT and CDR2 SNEGSKA (reference sequence). The CDR3 nucleotides read TGCAGTGCCCCTACCCGTGTAGGAGGCACAGATACGCAGTATTTT. Amino acids: CSAPTRVGGTDTQYF.

This clonotype has a count of ten or more. V is TRBV6-1 and J is TRBJ1-5; no firm D call. V was cut by 5 bases and J by 4 bases, with 9 bases left in between. Germline values: CDR1 MNHNS, CDR2 SASEGT. The CDR3 has 13 amino acids. DNA of the CDR3: TGTGCCAGCAGTCCCCAGGCGAATCAGCCCCAGCATTTT. Translation: CASSPQANQPQHF.

This clonotype was seen repeatedly, ten times or more. The rearrangement links TRBV9 to TRBJ1-1; weak D call: TRBD1 (5 bases). The CDR3 covers 13 residues. The germline V gene has CDR1 SGDLS and CDR2 YYNGEE. Deletions cut 4 bases from V and 4 bases from J, with 11 bases between. The CDR3 protein is CASSPERGTEAFF. In DNA form, the CDR3 reads TGTGCCAGCAGCCCAGAAAGGGGCACTGAAGCTTTCTTT.

The sample holds many counts of this clonotype. V usage is TRBV3-1 and J usage is TRBJ1-1; D unresolved. The CDR3 is 13 amino acids. Trimming took 0 bases from V and 4 from J, leaving 6 bases between them. Germline loops: CDR1 LGHDT, CDR2 YNNKEL (reference sequence). In nucleotides, the CDR3 is TGTGCCAGCAGCCAAGAGGGTACCACTGAAGCTTTCTTT. This codes for CASSQEGTTEAFF.

The V call is TRBV6-1, the J call TRBJ2-5, with no clear D. This CDR3 comprises 14 residues. V was trimmed by 6 bases and J by 4 bases, leaving 15 bases between them. The germline CDR1 and CDR2 sequences are MNHNS and SASEGT. The CDR3 here is CASSPWSGPETQYF. CDR3 coding DNA: TGTGCCAGCAGCCCCTGGTCAGGCCCAGAGACCCAGTACTTC.

This clonotype showed up many times. The chain recombines TRBV4-3 with TRBJ2-7; D is possibly TRBD1 (5 bases). Germline V CDR1 and CDR2: LGHNA, YSLEER. The CDR3 contains 14 residues. Trimming cost V 2 bases and J 3 bases, with 11 bases left between them. In DNA form, the CDR3 reads TGCGCCAGCAGCCAATGGCAGGGAAGCTACGAGCAGTACTTC. Translation: CASSQWQGSYEQYF.